A selection of T cell receptor beta chains follows, all from one sample in a study of blood T cells in healthy people across ages. TCRdb independently ran MiXCR on the 5' RACE reads; one entry per CDR3 protein. The table lists 720,000 or so distinct CDR3 sequences, over 40% of them singletons. Sequences were obtained from blood. These TCRs come from an elderly man in good health. The CDR3 runs from the conserved cysteine through the conserved F or W. A D gene is named only where the DNA matches it firmly. Size is omitted from some rows. Given values are once, few, many or a class for expanded clones.

size: -; V: TRBV14; D: TRBD2; J: TRBJ2-1; DNA: TGTGCCAGCAGCCGCCTGCGGGGGGGCCAAAACAATGAGCAGTTCTTC; CDR3: CASSRLRGGQNNEQFF
size: many; V: TRBV11-1; D: -; J: TRBJ2-1; DNA: TGTGCCAGCAGCGGAACACGGGGGAGCTCGGGTGAGCAGTTCTTC; CDR3: CASSGTRGSSGEQFF
size: -; V: TRBV11-2; D: TRBD2; J: TRBJ2-3; DNA: TGTGCCAGCAGCTCACTTTGGGCCGTTAGCGGGAGGACCCGGGGCCCTAGCACAGATACGCAGTATTTT; CDR3: CASSSLWAVSGRTRGPSTDTQYF
size: -; V: TRBV28; D: -; J: TRBJ2-2; DNA: TGTGCCAGCAGCCCCCCCGAAGACACCGGGGAGCTGTTTTTT; CDR3: CASSPPEDTGELFF
size: -; V: TRBV6-2/TRBV6-3; D: TRBD2; J: TRBJ2-7; DNA: TGTGCCAGCAAAACCGGGACTAGCGCGTACGAGCAGTACTTC; CDR3: CASKTGTSAYEQYF
size: -; V: TRBV6-1; D: -; J: TRBJ1-1; DNA: TGTGCCAGCAGTGGACAGGTTGGGGTGAACACTGAAGCTTTCTTT; CDR3: CASSGQVGVNTEAFF
size: -; V: TRBV20-1; D: -; J: TRBJ2-1; DNA: TGCAGTGCTCTTCCTCCGGACGGGGCCAATGAGCAGTTCTTC; CDR3: CSALPPDGANEQFF
size: many; V: TRBV24-1; D: TRBD1; J: TRBJ1-2; DNA: TGTGCCACCAGTGATTCTCGCAGGGGGAGATATGGCTACACCTTC; CDR3: CATSDSRRGRYGYTF
size: -; V: TRBV7-3; D: TRBD1; J: TRBJ2-5; DNA: TGTGCCAGCAGCTTAGGGACAGGGTGGGGAGAGACCCAGTACTTC; CDR3: CASSLGTGWGETQYF
size: few; V: TRBV20-1; D: -; J: TRBJ2-3; DNA: TGCAGTGCGGATAAGGGTCGAGCTGGATCAGATACGCAGTATTTT; CDR3: CSADKGRAGSDTQYF
size: -; V: TRBV7-2; D: -; J: TRBJ2-7; DNA: TGTGCCAGCGGCTTAGGTCCCAGGGGGGCCTACGAGCAGTACTTC; CDR3: CASGLGPRGAYEQYF
size: -; V: TRBV27; D: -; J: TRBJ1-2; DNA: TGTGCCAGCAGTTTTACTTGGAAGGGGGGCTACACCTTC; CDR3: CASSFTWKGGYTF
size: -; V: TRBV20-1; D: -; J: TRBJ1-4; DNA: TGCAGTGGGGGGAGAGAAAAACTGTTTTTT; CDR3: CSGGREKLFF
size: few; V: TRBV5-1; D: -; J: TRBJ2-1; DNA: TGCGCCAGCAGCTTAGACGGCTACAATGAGCAGTTCTTC; CDR3: CASSLDGYNEQFF
size: -; V: TRBV7-6; D: -; J: TRBJ1-2; DNA: TGTGCCGGCAGCTTAGCCCGGGGGCGGAATGGCTACACCTTC; CDR3: CAGSLARGRNGYTF
size: -; V: TRBV6-5; D: -; J: TRBJ1-2; DNA: TGTGCCAGCAGTCTCGGACTTGCGAGGGGCTACACCTTC; CDR3: CASSLGLARGYTF
size: few; V: TRBV6-2/TRBV6-3; D: TRBD1; J: TRBJ2-7; DNA: TGTGCCAGCAGACTACAGGGGGCGAAGAACGAGCAGTACTTC; CDR3: CASRLQGAKNEQYF
size: few; V: TRBV2; D: TRBD1; J: TRBJ2-7; DNA: TGTGCCAGCAGTCGACAGGGGGCCCACGAGCAGTACTTC; CDR3: CASSRQGAHEQYF
size: -; V: TRBV7-2; D: -; J: TRBJ1-5; DNA: TGTGCCAGCAGTTCTGACGGGGGGAATCAGCCCCAGCATTTT; CDR3: CASSSDGGNQPQHF
size: -; V: TRBV7-8; D: -; J: TRBJ2-7; DNA: TGTGCCAGCAGCCCCAGCCCCAGAGGGGCGAGCTCCTACGAGCAGTACTTC; CDR3: CASSPSPRGASSYEQYF
size: few; V: TRBV28; D: -; J: TRBJ2-3; DNA: TGTGCCAGCGGTAACTCTTGGGCGGATACGCAGTATTTT; CDR3: CASGNSWADTQYF
size: many; V: TRBV7-2; D: TRBD2; J: TRBJ2-7; DNA: TGTGCCAGCAGCGGCGGACTAGCGGGGGGGAACGAGCAGTACTTC; CDR3: CASSGGLAGGNEQYF
size: once; V: TRBV5-4; D: TRBD1; J: TRBJ2-7; DNA: TGTGCCAGCAGCTTGCCAGCTTCGACAGGGTACGAGCAGTACTTC; CDR3: CASSLPASTGYEQYF
size: few; V: TRBV9; D: TRBD2; J: TRBJ2-6; DNA: TGTGCCAGCAGCGTAGGGGTACTAGCGGGAGGACTCTCTGGGGCCAACGTCCTGACTTTC; CDR3: CASSVGVLAGGLSGANVLTF
size: few; V: TRBV5-1; D: TRBD1; J: TRBJ2-3; DNA: TGCGCCAGCGGTCTGGGACAGGGATTCGCAGATACGCAGTATTTT; CDR3: CASGLGQGFADTQYF
size: -; V: TRBV27; D: -; J: TRBJ2-1; DNA: TGTGCCAGCAGTGTAGGGAGAGGCGATGAGCAGTTTTTC; CDR3: CASSVGRGDEQFF
size: -; V: TRBV6-6; D: TRBD1; J: TRBJ2-3; DNA: TGTGCCAGCAACCCGGGACAGGCAACCACAGATACGCAGTATTTT; CDR3: CASNPGQATTDTQYF
size: few; V: TRBV25-1; D: -; J: TRBJ1-1; DNA: TGTGCCAGCAGTGAATTGGGGGATACTGAAGCTTTCTTT; CDR3: CASSELGDTEAFF
size: once; V: TRBV7-9; D: -; J: TRBJ2-3; DNA: TGTGCCAGCGGGAGAACAGATGCGCAGTATTTT; CDR3: CASGRTDAQYF
size: -; V: TRBV12-3/TRBV12-4; D: -; J: TRBJ1-5; DNA: TGTGCCAGCAGCTTAGAGTTCGGGACTAAGAACAATCAGCCCCAGCATTTT; CDR3: CASSLEFGTKNNQPQHF
size: -; V: TRBV11-2; D: -; J: TRBJ2-1; DNA: TGTGCCAGCAGCTTAGGGGGGGCCGCCTACTCGGATGAGCAGTTCTTC; CDR3: CASSLGGAAYSDEQFF
size: -; V: TRBV7-2; D: -; J: TRBJ1-5; DNA: TGTGCCAGCAGCTTAGGTAGGGGGGAGGGTAGGCAGCCCCAGCATTTT; CDR3: CASSLGRGEGRQPQHF
size: -; V: TRBV20-1; D: TRBD2; J: TRBJ2-3; DNA: TGCAGTGCTAGAGATAGGGTAACTAGCGGTTACACAGATACGCAGTATTTT; CDR3: CSARDRVTSGYTDTQYF
size: -; V: TRBV6-6; D: -; J: TRBJ2-7; DNA: TGTGCCAGCAGCCGCGACTGGGAGCAGTACTTC; CDR3: CASSRDWEQYF
size: -; V: TRBV6-2/TRBV6-3; D: TRBD1; J: TRBJ2-6; DNA: TGTGCCGGCAGCGAAACAGGGGCCCGCCCTGGGGCCAACGTCCTGACTTTC; CDR3: CAGSETGARPGANVLTF
size: few; V: TRBV27; D: -; J: TRBJ1-2; DNA: TGTGCCAGCGGGAGCAGGGAAATTAACTATGGCTACACCTTC; CDR3: CASGSREINYGYTF
size: -; V: TRBV7-8; D: TRBD1; J: TRBJ1-1; DNA: TGTGCCAGCAGACCAACAGGGGTCGCTGAAGCTTTCTTT; CDR3: CASRPTGVAEAFF
size: -; V: TRBV6-2/TRBV6-3; D: TRBD2; J: TRBJ2-7; DNA: TGTGCCAGCAGTTCGGTAGCGGGAGCTTACGAGCAGTACTTC; CDR3: CASSSVAGAYEQYF